This entry lists 9 T cell receptor beta chains sequenced from one sample in a study of identical twins. TCRdb re-called the 5' RACE reads through MiXCR, storing one row per CDR3 protein. The sample contains some 600,000 distinct CDR3 sequences, around 7.5% of which appear only once. This sample was also put to use in a study of yellow fever vaccine responses in identical twins.

Sequences were obtained from PBMCs. The receptors were gathered from a young woman in good health.

The chain employs TRBV5-1 and TRBJ2-1, with D tentatively TRBD2 (6 bases). CDR3 length equals 14 residues. The V and J ends lost 0 bases and 7 bases respectively, with 11 bases between them. The germline V gene has CDR1 SGHRS and CDR2 YFSETQ. In DNA form, the CDR3 reads TGCGCCAGCAGCTTGGGGGCGGGGTTAAATGAGCAGTTCTTC. Encoded protein: CASSLGAGLNEQFF.

This clonotype was counted at least ten times. The chain recombines TRBV20-1 with TRBJ2-2; 8 positions match TRBD2. The CDR3 covers 16 residues. CDR1 and CDR2 (germline): DFQATT, SNEGSKA (reference sequence). V was pared by 6 bases and J by 0 bases, with 9 bases of the junction left unmatched. In nucleotides, the CDR3 is TGCAGTGCCTACGACGTAGCGGGGTCGAACACCGGGGAGCTGTTTTTT. Translated: CSAYDVAGSNTGELFF.

There are a few counts of this clonotype. J is TRBJ2-2 and V is TRBV7-2; TRBD1 agrees at 8 bases. V dropped 3 bases and J dropped 6; count of bases not matched to a gene: 6. The CDR3 covers 15 residues. Germline V gene sequence: CDR1 SGHTA, CDR2 FQGNSA. The CDR3 region is CASSFVQGAPGELFF. The CDR3 nucleotides are TGTGCCAGCAGCTTCGTTCAGGGGGCCCCCGGGGAGCTGTTTTTT.

A few counts support this clonotype. The genes are TRBV6-1 and TRBJ2-7, with 10 bases that match TRBD2. CDR1 is MNHNS, CDR2 SASEGT, per germline. V lost 8 bases, J lost 4 bases, and 11 bases stayed unmatched. This CDR3 is 15 amino acids long. CDR3 sequence reads: CASLGGAGGSYEQYF. The CDR3, as DNA: TGTGCCAGCCTGGGGGGAGCGGGAGGGTCATACGAGCAGTACTTC.

The rearrangement links TRBV18 to TRBJ2-2; D call uncertain. This CDR3 contains 16 residues. Per germline, CDR1 KGHSH and CDR2 LQKENI. The V end lost 8 bases, the J end lost 6 bases, and 22 bases lay between the germline ends. This chain's CDR3 is CASTEPGLLVAGELFF. The CDR3 nucleotides are TGTGCCAGCACTGAACCGGGCCTCCTCGTGGCCGGGGAGCTGTTTTTT.

In its sample, this clonotype was seen many times. This chain uses TRBV15 with TRBJ2-2, with 7 bases matching TRBD2. There are 16 residues in the CDR3. V shed 4 bases, J shed 0 bases, and the junction held 5 bases outside the gene matches. Per germline, CDR1 LNHNV and CDR2 YYDKDF (reference sequence). The CDR3: CATSMGGGPNTGELFF. The CDR3, as DNA: TGTGCCACCAGCATGGGGGGGGGACCGAACACCGGGGAGCTGTTTTTT.

This clonotype was seen ten or more times. The chain has TRBV12-3 or TRBV12-4 and TRBJ2-5; a weak D match, TRBD2 (5 bases). The CDR3 sequence is 13 residues long. The ends were cut back, 2 bases at V and 3 bases at J, with 7 bases in the middle. The CDR3 is CASSLRLKETQYF. The CDR3, as DNA: TGTGCCAGCAGTTTAAGACTAAAAGAGACCCAGTACTTC.

This clonotype was counted ten times or more. This rearrangement joins TRBV5-1 to TRBJ2-5; 11 positions match TRBD2. CDR3 length: 16 amino acids. Unmatched junction bases numbered 5, after V lost 3 bases and J lost 1 base. Germline V gives CDR1 SGHRS, CDR2 YFSETQ. CDR3 bases: TGCGCCAGCAGCTCCCTTAGCGGGGGGGCCCAAGAGACCCAGTACTTC. Amino acids: CASSSLSGGAQETQYF.

This clonotype was detected ten times or more. V and J are TRBV20-1 and TRBJ1-2, with a possible D match to TRBD1 (5 bases). Trimming removed 6 bases at V and 4 bases at J, with 9 bases between. Germline-derived CDR1 and CDR2 are DFQATT and SNEGSKA (reference sequence). The CDR3 runs 11 residues. The CDR3 region has the DNA TGCAGTGCCCCAGGGCTCTATGGCTACACCTTC. This encodes CSAPGLYGYTF.